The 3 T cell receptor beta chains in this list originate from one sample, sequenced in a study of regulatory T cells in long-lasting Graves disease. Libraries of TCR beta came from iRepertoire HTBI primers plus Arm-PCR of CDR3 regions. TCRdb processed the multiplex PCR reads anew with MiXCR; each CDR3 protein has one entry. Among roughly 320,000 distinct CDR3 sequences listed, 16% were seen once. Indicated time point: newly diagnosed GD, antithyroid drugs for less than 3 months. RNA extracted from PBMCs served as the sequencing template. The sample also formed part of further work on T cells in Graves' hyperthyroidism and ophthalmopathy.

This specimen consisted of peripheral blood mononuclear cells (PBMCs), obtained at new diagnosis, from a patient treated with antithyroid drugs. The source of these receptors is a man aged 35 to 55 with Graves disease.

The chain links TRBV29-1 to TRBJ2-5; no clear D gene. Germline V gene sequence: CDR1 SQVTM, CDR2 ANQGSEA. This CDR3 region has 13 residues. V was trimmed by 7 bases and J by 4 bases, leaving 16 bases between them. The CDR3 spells CSAGLDGAETQYF. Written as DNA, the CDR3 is TGCAGCGCAGGCTTAGACGGTGCAGAGACCCAGTACTTC.

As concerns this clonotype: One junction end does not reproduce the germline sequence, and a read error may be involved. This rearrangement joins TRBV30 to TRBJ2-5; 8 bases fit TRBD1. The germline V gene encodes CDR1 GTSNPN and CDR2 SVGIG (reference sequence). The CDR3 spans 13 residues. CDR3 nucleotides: TGTGCCTGGCGAGGACAGGGTAGGGAGACCCATTACTTC. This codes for CAWRGQGRETHYF.

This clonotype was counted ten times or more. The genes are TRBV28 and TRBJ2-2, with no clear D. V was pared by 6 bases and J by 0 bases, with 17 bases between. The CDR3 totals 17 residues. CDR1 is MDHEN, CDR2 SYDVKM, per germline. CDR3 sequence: CASSLLPRAANTGELFF. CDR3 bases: TGTGCCAGCAGCTTGCTGCCCCGCGCCGCGAACACCGGGGAGCTGTTTTTT.